This T cell receptor (beta chain) was sequenced for a study of OX40 agonist ivuxolimab in advanced cancers. Germline V gene data show CDR1 as SNHLY and CDR2 as FYNNEI. The CDR3 has 13 residues. Sequencing used immunoSEQ multiplex PCR; TCRdb keeps in-frame clones, though not all of them. The sample shows 9,500 to 15,000 clones, roughly 71% of them seen only once. This material consisted of CD4+ or CD8+ T cells sorted from blood, taken in a trial of the OX40 agonist ivuxolimab. J is TRBJ2-5 and V is TRBV2, with D uncertain. The better agreement between TRBJ2-7 and the DNA end casts doubt on the J call. This clonotype originated in an adult with an advanced solid tumor such as melanoma, head and neck, liver or kidney cancer. In DNA, the CDR3 is TGTGCCAGCAGTAATTGGTCATCCTACGAGCAGTACTTC. Amino acids: CASSNWSSYEQYF.